These T cell receptor beta chains were read from a single sample in a study of T cell responses to AZD1222 COVID-19 vaccine. Libraries were prepared by immunoSEQ multiplex PCR; TCRdb keeps only in-frame clonotypes and omits some of them. The sample shows 120,000 to 150,000 clones, just over 90% of them seen only once. This specimen consisted of peripheral blood, obtained on day 0 of AZD1222 vaccination. These receptors were obtained from an adult in good health. Both conserved end residues are part of each CDR3. A D gene is named only where the DNA matches it firmly. For some rows the clone size is stated as once, few or many, or as a class when expanded; others skip it.

J,D,V,size,DNA,CDR3
TRBJ2-1,.,TRBV5-1,.,TGCGCCAGCAAGGCCCTTGACGGCCAAGAAGGAGGTGAGCAGTTCTTC,CASKALDGQEGGEQFF
TRBJ2-1,.,TRBV7-6,.,TGTGCCAGCAGCTCCTACCGGGACCGGCAGTTCTTC,CASSSYRDRQFF
TRBJ1-2,TRBD1,TRBV5-5,.,TGTGCCAGCAGCTTCGGTGACAGGGCGAACTATGGCTACACCTTC,CASSFGDRANYGYTF
TRBJ1-3,.,TRBV4-1,.,TGCGCCAGCAGCCAACCCCTAGGGGCGACTGGAAACACCATATATTTT,CASSQPLGATGNTIYF
TRBJ1-2,.,TRBV15,.,TGTGCCACCAGCACCGGCGGCGTGCCTAACTATGGCTACACCTTC,CATSTGGVPNYGYTF
TRBJ1-2,TRBD1,TRBV27,.,TGTGCCAGCTCCTTAGGACAGGACTATGGCTACACCTTC,CASSLGQDYGYTF
TRBJ2-7,.,TRBV5-1,.,TGCGCCAGCAGCTTGGAAACAGACTCCTACGAGCAGTACTTC,CASSLETDSYEQYF
TRBJ2-1,.,TRBV7-9,.,TGTGCCAGCAGCACGGGTGGGTTAAGCTCCTACAATGAGCAGTTCTTC,CASSTGGLSSYNEQFF
TRBJ1-5,.,TRBV6-5,.,TGTGCCAGCAGAGCGTTGTTTCAGCCCCAGCATTTT,CASRALFQPQHF
TRBJ2-7,.,TRBV18,.,TGTGCCAGCTCACCGGACGGGGTTTACGAGCAGTACTTC,CASSPDGVYEQYF
TRBJ2-1,.,TRBV5-3,.,TGTGCCAGAAGCCCCCCTGAGGGGGTGGGCTACAATGAGCAGTTCTTC,CARSPPEGVGYNEQFF
TRBJ1-1,TRBD1,TRBV6-5,.,TGTGCCAGCAGTTCAACAGGGGCTGAAGCTTTCTTT,CASSSTGAEAFF
TRBJ1-1,.,TRBV6-5,.,TGTGCCAGCAGCGGCGGGAGGGCCACTGAAGCTTTCTTT,CASSGGRATEAFF
TRBJ2-7,TRBD2,TRBV11-2,.,TGTGCCAGCGAAACTAGCGGAAGCTCCTACGAGCAGTACTTC,CASETSGSSYEQYF
TRBJ2-2,.,TRBV6-2/TRBV6-3,.,TGTGCCAGCAGTTACAGACTGCAAGCCGGGGAGCTGTTTTTT,CASSYRLQAGELFF
TRBJ1-1,TRBD1,TRBV4-1,.,TGCGCCAGCAGCAACAGCGGACAGGGGAACACTGAAGCTTTCTTT,CASSNSGQGNTEAFF
TRBJ1-5,.,TRBV2,once,TGTGCCAGCAGTGAAGTAGGGTCGGGTCAGCCCCAGCATTTT,CASSEVGSGQPQHF
TRBJ1-2,TRBD1,TRBV7-8,.,TGTGCCAGCAGCTTTAGCACGGGACAGGGGGCGATCTATGGTGGCTACACCTTC,CASSFSTGQGAIYGGYTF
TRBJ1-1,.,TRBV10-3,.,TGTGCCATCAGTGACCCAGGGACACCGAACACTGAAGCTTTCTTT,CAISDPGTPNTEAFF
TRBJ1-2,TRBD1,TRBV29-1,.,TGCAGCGTTCAACAGGGGGATGGGGTGGATGGCTACACCTTC,CSVQQGDGVDGYTF
TRBJ1-6,.,TRBV3-1/TRBV3-2,.,TGTGCCAGCAGCGCCGGAGTCTACTATAATTCACCCCTCCACTTT,CASSAGVYYNSPLHF
TRBJ1-1,.,TRBV5-1,.,TGCGCCAGCAGCTCATTTATGAACACTGAAGCTTTCTTT,CASSSFMNTEAFF
TRBJ2-3,.,TRBV6-1,.,TGTGCCAGCAGTGTGTCGTGGGACCCCTCCACAGATACGCAGTATTTT,CASSVSWDPSTDTQYF
TRBJ1-2,.,TRBV19,.,TGTGCCAGTAGTATCGGGCTAGGGACAAAGGATGGCTACACCTTC,CASSIGLGTKDGYTF
TRBJ1-1,.,TRBV3-1/TRBV3-2,.,TGTGCCAGCAGCCCCCTAGACAGCCCCGAAGCTTTCTTT,CASSPLDSPEAFF
TRBJ1-2,.,TRBV19,.,TGTGCCAGTAGACCCGACAGCTATGGCTACACCTTC,CASRPDSYGYTF
TRBJ2-1,TRBD2,TRBV3-1/TRBV3-2,.,TGTGCCAGCAGCGCCCATAGCGGGGGGACGGTATACAATGAGCAGTTCTTC,CASSAHSGGTVYNEQFF
TRBJ1-2,.,TRBV12-3/TRBV12-4,.,TGTGCCAGCAGGCGGGACGCCGCCTCTGGCTACACCTTC,CASRRDAASGYTF
TRBJ1-1,.,TRBV18,.,TGTGCCAGCTCACCCGTGGGCTTGGGAAACACTGAAGCTTTCTTT,CASSPVGLGNTEAFF
TRBJ1-2,.,TRBV10-2,.,TGCGCCAGCAGTGTCGGAGGGGCTAACTATGGCTACACCTTC,CASSVGGANYGYTF
TRBJ2-3,.,TRBV9,.,TGTGCCAGCAGACGGGAGAGCACAGATACGCAGTATTTT,CASRRESTDTQYF
TRBJ2-3,.,TRBV9,.,TGTGCCAGCAGCGTAGAAGGGGCAGGGACGGGCACAGATACGCAGTATTTT,CASSVEGAGTGTDTQYF
TRBJ1-4,.,TRBV6-5,few,TGTGCCAGCAGTTATCGGGGGGGTGAAAAACTGTTTTTT,CASSYRGGEKLFF
TRBJ1-2,.,TRBV7-2,.,TGTGCCAGCAGCTTAGCCTGGGTGGGGGGAGACTATGGCTACACCTTC,CASSLAWVGGDYGYTF
TRBJ2-3,TRBD1,TRBV11-1,.,TGTGCCAGCAGCCGCCGGAGGACAGGGACGAATACGCAGTATTTT,CASSRRRTGTNTQYF
TRBJ1-4,.,TRBV15,.,TGTGCCACCAGCAGACGGCGCCTGACAGGTTTTAATGAAAAACTGTTTTTT,CATSRRRLTGFNEKLFF
TRBJ2-1,.,TRBV7-6,.,TGTGCCAGCAGCTCCGGACGGATGAGCTCCTACAATGAGCAGTTCTTC,CASSSGRMSSYNEQFF
TRBJ2-3,TRBD2,TRBV5-1,once,TGCGCCAGCAGCTTGGGACTAGCTACTAGCACAGATACGCAGTATTTT,CASSLGLATSTDTQYF
TRBJ1-5,TRBD1,TRBV2,.,TGTGCCAGCAGTCCGGGACAGGGAATGGATCAGCCCCAGCATTTT,CASSPGQGMDQPQHF
TRBJ2-7,.,TRBV11-2,.,TGTGCCAGCAGCACCACGCCCGGCTACCTCTTTTACGAGCAGTACTTC,CASSTTPGYLFYEQYF
TRBJ1-2,TRBD1,TRBV5-6,once,TGTGCCAGCAGCTACGAGGACAGGGCCTATGGCTACACCTTC,CASSYEDRAYGYTF
TRBJ2-3,.,TRBV30,.,TGTGCCTGGAGTGTACGGTTAGCGAGTGATACGCAGTATTTT,CAWSVRLASDTQYF
TRBJ1-5,TRBD1,TRBV6-5,once,TGTGCCAGCAGAAGACAGGGCAATAGCAATCAGCCCCAGCATTTT,CASRRQGNSNQPQHF
TRBJ1-3,.,TRBV2,.,TGTGCCAGCAGTGAACAGGGCCAGGGAGCGGGAAACACCATATATTTT,CASSEQGQGAGNTIYF
TRBJ2-1,TRBD2,TRBV4-2,.,TGTGCCAGCAGCCAAGACCCCCCTAGCGGGAGTCCCCTCAGCTCCTACAATGAGCAGTTCTTC,CASSQDPPSGSPLSSYNEQFF
TRBJ2-7,TRBD2,TRBV5-4,.,TGTGCCAGCAGCTCCTACTCTAGCGGGAGGGCCGCCGAGCAGTACTTC,CASSSYSSGRAAEQYF
TRBJ2-5,.,TRBV5-5,.,TGTGCCAGCAGCTTGGGACGTCAGGGAGGACGGGTAGCAGAGACCCAGTACTTC,CASSLGRQGGRVAETQYF
TRBJ2-7,.,TRBV19,.,TGTGCCAGTTCGGCGAGCTCCTACGAGCAGTACTTC,CASSASSYEQYF
TRBJ1-6,.,TRBV6-4,.,TGTGCCAGCAGTGACAGGGCAGGGCGTTCACCCCTCCACTTT,CASSDRAGRSPLHF
TRBJ2-1,.,TRBV6-5,.,TGTGCCAGCAGTCCGCCGGACAGTTCCTACAATGAGCAGTTCTTC,CASSPPDSSYNEQFF
TRBJ2-7,.,TRBV19,.,TGTGCCAGTAGTACTGACAGGATAGGGGAGCAGTACTTC,CASSTDRIGEQYF
TRBJ1-4,.,TRBV25-1,.,TGTGCCAGCAGTGAATTCAGGGATGGTGAAAAACTGTTTTTT,CASSEFRDGEKLFF
TRBJ2-5,TRBD2,TRBV5-4,.,TGTGCCAGCAGCTTGGATCGGGGGGGGCTCTACTTC,CASSLDRGGLYF
TRBJ1-6,.,TRBV30,.,TGTGCCTGGTCGGACCTACCCAATTCACCCCTCCACTTT,CAWSDLPNSPLHF
TRBJ1-1,.,TRBV7-9,.,TGTGCCAGCAGCTTCCCGTCCTGGGGCACTGAAGCTTTCTTT,CASSFPSWGTEAFF
TRBJ1-4,.,TRBV4-2,.,TGTGCCAGCAGCCAACCTGGGGGGGCAACTAATGAAAAACTGTTTTTT,CASSQPGGATNEKLFF
TRBJ2-1,.,TRBV5-1,.,TGCGCCAGCAGCTTGGCTAGTCGATACGGCAATGAGCAGTTCTTC,CASSLASRYGNEQFF
TRBJ1-5,TRBD1,TRBV6-6,.,TGTGCCAGCAGTTACTCGAGGGACAGCCTAAATCAGCCCCAGCATTTT,CASSYSRDSLNQPQHF
TRBJ2-2,TRBD2,TRBV19,.,TGTGCCAGTAGTATGTGGCTAGCGGCGGGGAACACCGGGGAGCTGTTTTTT,CASSMWLAAGNTGELFF
TRBJ2-4,.,TRBV4-1,.,TGCGCCAGCAGCCAAGATTCAGGGTTAGGCATTCAGTACTTC,CASSQDSGLGIQYF